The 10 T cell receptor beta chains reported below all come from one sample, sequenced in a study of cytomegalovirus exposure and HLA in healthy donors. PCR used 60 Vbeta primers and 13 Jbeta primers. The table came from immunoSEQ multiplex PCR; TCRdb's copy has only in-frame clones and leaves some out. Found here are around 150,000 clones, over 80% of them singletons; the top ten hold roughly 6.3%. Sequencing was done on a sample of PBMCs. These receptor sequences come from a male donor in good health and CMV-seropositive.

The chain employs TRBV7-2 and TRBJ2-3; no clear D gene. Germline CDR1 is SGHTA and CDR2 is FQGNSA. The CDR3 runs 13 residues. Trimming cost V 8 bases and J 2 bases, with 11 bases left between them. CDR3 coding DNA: TGTGCCAGCGGCGGCAGCAACACAGATACGCAGTATTTT. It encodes CASGGSNTDTQYF.

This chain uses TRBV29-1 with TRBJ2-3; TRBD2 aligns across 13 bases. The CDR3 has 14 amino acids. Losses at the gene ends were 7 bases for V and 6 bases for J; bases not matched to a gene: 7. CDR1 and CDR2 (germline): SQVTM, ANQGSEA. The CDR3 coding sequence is TGCAGCGCCCTGACTAGCGGGAGGAGTGATACGCAGTATTTT. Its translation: CSALTSGRSDTQYF.

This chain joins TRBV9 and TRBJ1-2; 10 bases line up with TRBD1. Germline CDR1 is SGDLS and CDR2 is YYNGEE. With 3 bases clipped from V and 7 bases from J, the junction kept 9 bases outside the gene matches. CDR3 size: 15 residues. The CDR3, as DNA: TGTGCCAGCAGCGCCCTAGGACAGGGGGAGGCTGGCTACACCTTC. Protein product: CASSALGQGEAGYTF.

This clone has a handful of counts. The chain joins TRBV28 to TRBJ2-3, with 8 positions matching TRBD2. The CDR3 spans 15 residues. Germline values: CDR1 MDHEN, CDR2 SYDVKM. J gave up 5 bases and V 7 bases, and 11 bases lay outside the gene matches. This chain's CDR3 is CASKPGLGRIDTQYF. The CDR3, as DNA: TGTGCCAGCAAGCCGGGACTAGGTCGGATAGATACGCAGTATTTT.

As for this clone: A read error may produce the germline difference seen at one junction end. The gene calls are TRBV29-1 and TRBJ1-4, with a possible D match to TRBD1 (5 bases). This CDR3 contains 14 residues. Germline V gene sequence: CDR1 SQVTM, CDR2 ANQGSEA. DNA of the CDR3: TGCAGCGTCGAAGAAGGCGGGGCAAGGGAAAAACTGTTTTTT. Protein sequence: CSVEEGGAREKLFF. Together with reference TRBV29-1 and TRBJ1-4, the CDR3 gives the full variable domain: SAVISQKPSRDICQRGTSLTIQCQVDSQVTMMFWYRQQPGQSLTLIATANQGSEATYESGFVIDKFPISRPNLTFSTLTVSNMSPEDSSIYLCSVEEGGAREKLFFGSGTQLSVL.

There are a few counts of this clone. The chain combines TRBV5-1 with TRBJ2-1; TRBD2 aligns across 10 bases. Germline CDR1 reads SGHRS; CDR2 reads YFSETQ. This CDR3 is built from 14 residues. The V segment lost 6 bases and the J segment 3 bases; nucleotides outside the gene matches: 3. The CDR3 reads CASKLAGNYNEQFF. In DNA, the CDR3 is TGCGCCAGCAAACTAGCGGGGAACTACAATGAGCAGTTCTTC.

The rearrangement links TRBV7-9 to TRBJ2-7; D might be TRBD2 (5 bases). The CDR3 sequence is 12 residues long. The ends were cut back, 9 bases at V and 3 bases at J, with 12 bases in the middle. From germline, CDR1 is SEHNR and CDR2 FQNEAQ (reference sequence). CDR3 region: CASAIRGYEQYF. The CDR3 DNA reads TGTGCCAGTGCAATCCGGGGCTACGAGCAGTACTTC. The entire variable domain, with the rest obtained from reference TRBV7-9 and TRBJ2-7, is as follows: DTGVSQNPRHKITKRGQNVTFRCDPISEHNRLYWYRQTLGQGPEFLTYFQNEAQLEKSRLLSDRFSAERPKGSFSTLEIQRTEQGDSAMYLCASAIRGYEQYFGPGTRLTVT.

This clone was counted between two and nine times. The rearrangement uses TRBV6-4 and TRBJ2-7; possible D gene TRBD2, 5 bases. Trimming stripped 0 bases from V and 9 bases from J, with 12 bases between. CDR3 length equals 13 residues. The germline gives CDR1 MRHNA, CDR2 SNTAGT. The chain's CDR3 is CASSDSIGSGQYF. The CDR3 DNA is TGTGCCAGCAGTGACTCGATAGGAAGCGGGCAGTACTTC.

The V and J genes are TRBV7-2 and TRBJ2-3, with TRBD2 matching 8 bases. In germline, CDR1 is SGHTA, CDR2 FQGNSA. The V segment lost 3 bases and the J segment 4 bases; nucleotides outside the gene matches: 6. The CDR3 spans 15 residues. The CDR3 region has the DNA TGTGCCAGCAGCTTTTCGGGACTAGTATCAGATACGCAGTATTTT. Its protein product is CASSFSGLVSDTQYF.

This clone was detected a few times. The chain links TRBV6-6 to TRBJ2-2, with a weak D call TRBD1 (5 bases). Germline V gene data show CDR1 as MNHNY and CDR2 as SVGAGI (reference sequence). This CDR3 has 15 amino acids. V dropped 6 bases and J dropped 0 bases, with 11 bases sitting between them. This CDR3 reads CASRPDRTNTGELFF. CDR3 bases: TGTGCCAGCAGACCCGACAGAACGAACACCGGGGAGCTGTTTTTT.